A selection of T cell receptor beta chains follows, all from one sample in a study of OX40 agonist ivuxolimab in advanced cancers. The table came from immunoSEQ multiplex PCR; TCRdb's copy has only in-frame clones and leaves some out. The sample contains over 150,000 clones, 94% of which appear only once. This specimen consisted of CD4+ or CD8+ T cells sorted from blood, obtained in a trial of the OX40 agonist ivuxolimab. All receptors derive from an adult with an advanced solid tumor such as melanoma, head and neck, liver or kidney cancer. CDR3s include the opening cysteine and the closing phenylalanine or tryptophan.

j_gene: TRBJ1-2; v_gene: TRBV7-9; CDR3aa: CASSQDKGYYGYTF
j_gene: TRBJ1-5; v_gene: TRBV7-9; CDR3aa: CASSLNSGFGQPQHF
j_gene: TRBJ1-2; v_gene: TRBV7-9; CDR3aa: CASSQRSGTNYGYTF
j_gene: TRBJ1-6; v_gene: TRBV7-9; CDR3aa: CASSSTVSSYNSPLHF
j_gene: TRBJ1-1; v_gene: TRBV15; CDR3aa: CATSRDRGQALEAFF
j_gene: TRBJ2-7; v_gene: TRBV5-6; CDR3aa: CASSHDRYEQYF
j_gene: TRBJ1-2; v_gene: TRBV4-3; CDR3aa: CASSQVWGSDYGYTF
j_gene: TRBJ2-1; v_gene: TRBV5-4; CDR3aa: CASSLDGTSGNEQFF
j_gene: TRBJ2-3; v_gene: TRBV29-1; CDR3aa: CSGYNEASTDTQYF
j_gene: TRBJ2-2; v_gene: TRBV10-2; CDR3aa: CASSWTSGGAGELFF
j_gene: TRBJ2-4; v_gene: TRBV6-4; CDR3aa: CASSDSKGTFNIQYF
j_gene: TRBJ2-3; v_gene: TRBV11-3; CDR3aa: CASSLEGTGTDTQYF
j_gene: TRBJ2-4; v_gene: TRBV27; CDR3aa: CASSLSGGRGDIQYF
j_gene: TRBJ2-2; v_gene: TRBV9; CDR3aa: CASSASPSPTGELFF
j_gene: TRBJ2-1; v_gene: TRBV12-5; CDR3aa: CASGPGLGVSIF
j_gene: TRBJ1-1; v_gene: TRBV27; CDR3aa: CASSLIAGTEAFF
j_gene: TRBJ1-2; v_gene: TRBV4-1; CDR3aa: CASSQTGRRGYTF
j_gene: TRBJ1-5; v_gene: TRBV15; CDR3aa: CATSRRDQPQHF
j_gene: TRBJ2-6; v_gene: TRBV7-2; CDR3aa: CASSLTVRGSSGANVLTF
j_gene: TRBJ1-5; v_gene: TRBV10-1; CDR3aa: CASSPGTGNQPQHF
j_gene: TRBJ2-4; v_gene: TRBV5-1; CDR3aa: CASSFGGTKNIQYF
j_gene: TRBJ1-4; v_gene: TRBV9; CDR3aa: CASSSQTPGQGEKLFF
j_gene: TRBJ1-1; v_gene: TRBV4-3; CDR3aa: CASSQEPSRWDGEAFF
j_gene: TRBJ2-7; v_gene: TRBV7-2; CDR3aa: CASSRGAWRASGTYEQYF
j_gene: TRBJ2-7; v_gene: TRBV28; CDR3aa: CASSISYEQYF
j_gene: TRBJ2-2; v_gene: TRBV4-3; CDR3aa: CASSQEGGLAATTGELFF
j_gene: TRBJ2-1; v_gene: TRBV11-2; CDR3aa: CASSLGGFRGAGSYNEQFF